What follows are 17 T cell receptor beta chains derived from one specimen sequenced in a study of T-cell reconstitution after alpha-beta-depleted transplantation in children (dated by TCRdb to the mid-2010s). The library was prepared using PCR. This sample was sequenced with an Illumina HiSeq 2500. TCR library preparation used molecular barcoding, with unique molecular identifiers applied to normalize quantification of the TCRbeta repertoire. TCRdb reprocessed the public reads (quality trimming at Q25 with fastp, clone calling with MiXCR) and kept in-frame beta chains. Rows merge per CDR3 protein into single entries with the most common DNA and genes. The sample table holds about 98,000 distinct CDR3 sequences, of which about 6.8% were seen once. Approximately 16% of the sample is taken by the ten largest. This sample's treatment or condition label indicates: allogeneic hematopoietic cell transplantation with graft depleted of TCRalphabeta T cells and CD19 B cells.

The sequenced sample was PBMCs, obtained before TCRalphabeta/CD19-depleted stem cell transplant. The origin of the receptors is a boy between 2 and 10 years old with acute lymphoblastic leukemia, due to receive a stem cell transplant.

V and J are TRBV4-3 and TRBJ2-2; 11 positions match TRBD2. The trim removed 2 bases at V and 4 bases at J, leaving 9 bases unmatched. The CDR3 totals 18 residues. Per the germline V gene, CDR1 is LGHNA and CDR2 is YSLEER. The CDR3, as DNA: TGCGCCAGCAGCCAATTCAGGGGACTAGCGGCTATCACCGGGGAGCTGTTTTTT. Translated, it gives CASSQFRGLAAITGELFF.

This clonotype was counted at least ten times. The chain uses TRBV20-1 and TRBJ2-7; D unresolved. Trimming cost V 3 bases and J 0 bases, with 9 bases left between them. The CDR3 spans 13 residues. Germline CDR1 reads DFQATT; CDR2 reads SNEGSKA (reference sequence). Here the CDR3 reads CSASSAGSYEQYF. The CDR3 bases are TGCAGTGCTAGTTCGGCTGGCTCCTACGAGCAGTACTTC.

This clonotype was observed many times. This chain connects TRBV5-1 to TRBJ2-3; 11 nucleotides agree with TRBD2. CDR1 and CDR2 (germline): SGHRS, YFSETQ. The trim removed 3 bases at V and 3 bases at J, leaving 3 bases unmatched. The length of the CDR3 is 15 residues. The DNA of the CDR3 is TGCGCCAGCAGCTGGGGACTAGCGGTAACAGATACGCAGTATTTT. It is translated as CASSWGLAVTDTQYF.

In its sample, this clonotype was seen a few times. The chain links TRBV15 to TRBJ1-2; weak D call: TRBD1 (6 bases). The length of the CDR3 is 12 residues. Trimming took off 5 bases at V and 8 bases at J, with 12 bases between the two ends. Per germline, CDR1 LNHNV and CDR2 YYDKDF (reference sequence). As DNA, the CDR3 is TGTGCCACCAGCGGGGGGGCGCGGGGCTACACCTTC. Translating gives CATSGGARGYTF.

This clonotype came up a few times. The chain is built from TRBV7-9 and TRBJ2-3; 11 bases agree with TRBD2. This CDR3 has 16 amino acids. J was trimmed by 6 bases and V by 1 base; bases with no gene match: 6. Germline lookup yields CDR1 SEHNR and CDR2 FQNEAQ (reference sequence). The CDR3 bases are TGTGCCAGCAGCTTAGGGGGACTAGCGGTCCCGGATACGCAGTATTTT. Its protein is CASSLGGLAVPDTQYF.

This clonotype was seen many times. The genes are TRBV9 and TRBJ2-7; maybe TRBD2 (6 bases). This CDR3 is built from 14 residues. The germline gives CDR1 SGDLS, CDR2 YYNGEE. Trimming left V 2 bases short and J 2 bases short, with 11 bases between. The CDR3 sequence: CASSVGGPTYEQYF. DNA for the CDR3: TGTGCCAGCAGCGTCGGGGGTCCCACCTACGAGCAGTACTTC.

At least ten counts were recorded for this clonotype. This rearrangement joins TRBV20-1 to TRBJ2-3; D perhaps matches TRBD2 (6 bases). This CDR3 is built from 11 residues. From germline, CDR1 is DFQATT and CDR2 SNEGSKA (reference sequence). V lost 2 bases and J lost 6, with 6 bases in between. This CDR3 reads CSARREDTQYF. The CDR3 coding sequence is TGCAGTGCTAGACGGGAGGATACGCAGTATTTT.

The genes are TRBV18 and TRBJ1-2; D ambiguous. Germline CDR1 and CDR2: KGHSH and LQKENI. This CDR3 region has 17 residues. V was shortened by 3 bases and J by 0 bases, with 17 bases between the two germline ends. CDR3 amino acids: CASSPGGSGFSNYGYTF. Written as DNA, the CDR3 is TGTGCCAGCTCACCTGGAGGGAGTGGGTTCTCTAACTATGGCTACACCTTC.

The V and J genes are TRBV5-5 and TRBJ2-7; D is perhaps TRBD1 (5 bases). Trimming shortened V by 4 bases and J by 9 bases, and 20 bases separated the two germline ends. Germline V gene sequence: CDR1 SGHKS, CDR2 YYEKEE (reference sequence). CDR3 size: 14 residues. The CDR3 DNA sequence: TGTGCCAGCAGCGAAATCGGGCAGGGTGGGGTGCAGTACTTC. It translates to CASSEIGQGGVQYF.

This clonotype was observed a handful of times. The CDR3 reads CASSAQPADEAFF. For the CDR3, the DNA is TGTGCCAGCAGCGCCCAACCGGCGGATGAAGCTTTCTTT. The genes are TRBV9 and TRBJ1-1; D is ambiguous. Germline V gives CDR1 SGDLS, CDR2 YYNGEE. The CDR3 length is 13 residues. Trimming shortened V by 3 bases and J by 7 bases, and 13 bases separated the two germline ends.

The sample holds many counts of this clonotype. The V call is TRBV27, the J call TRBJ2-3, with 7 nucleotides matching TRBD1. V lost 3 bases and J lost 0; bases outside the gene matches: 3. The CDR3 covers 15 residues. The germline CDR1 and CDR2 sequences are MNHEY and SMNVEV (reference sequence). The CDR3 DNA follows: TGTGCCAGCAGTTTTAGGGGACAGAGCACAGATACGCAGTATTTT. Amino acids: CASSFRGQSTDTQYF.

In its sample, this clonotype was seen a few times. This sequence joins TRBV3-1 and TRBJ1-1; the D gene is possibly TRBD1 (5 bases). CDR1 is LGHDT and CDR2 is YNNKEL in the germline V gene (reference sequence). The CDR3 loop spans 14 amino acids. With 4 bases removed from V and 1 base from J, the gap between germline ends came to 10 bases. The CDR3 here is CASSPGGANTEAFF. The CDR3 nucleotides read TGTGCCAGCAGCCCCGGAGGGGCGAACACTGAAGCTTTCTTT.

As to this clonotype: A read error is possible here, since a much larger clone lies one base away. The V call is TRBV20-1, the J call TRBJ2-1; 7 bases fit TRBD2. The V gene's germline CDR1 is DFQATT and CDR2 SNEGSKA (reference sequence). The CDR3 consists of 17 residues. The CDR3 DNA reads TGCTGTGCGGTAGCGGGCGCCACCGCCACCGCGCACAATGAGCAGTTCTTC. Protein sequence: CCAVAGATATAHNEQFF.

This clonotype showed up just a few times. J is TRBJ1-1 and V is TRBV7-9; D gene uncertain. CDR3 size: 13 residues. With 5 bases removed from V and 6 bases from J, the gap between germline ends came to 13 bases. Germline-derived CDR1 and CDR2 are SEHNR and FQNEAQ (reference sequence). The CDR3 is CASSPRISSEAFF. The CDR3 DNA is TGTGCCAGCAGCCCCCGCATAAGCTCTGAAGCTTTCTTT.

This clonotype was observed once. This chain links TRBV3-1 with TRBJ2-4; possibly TRBD1 for D (6 bases). Germline loops: CDR1 LGHDT, CDR2 YNNKEL (reference sequence). V was trimmed by 1 base and J by 9 bases, leaving 10 bases between them. The length of the CDR3 is 13 residues. CDR3 in DNA: TGTGCCAGCAGCCAAGTCATAGGGGGCATTCAGTACTTC. As protein: CASSQVIGGIQYF.

This clonotype was seen at least ten times. V is TRBV6-1 and J is TRBJ2-3, with D maybe TRBD2 (6 bases). V shed 2 bases and J shed 8 bases, with 14 bases lying between them. CDR1 is MNHNS and CDR2 is SASEGT in the germline V gene. CDR3 length: 14 residues. CDR3 residues: CASSERTTPPTQYF. The CDR3 DNA reads as TGTGCCAGCAGTGAAAGGACTACCCCCCCTACGCAGTATTTT.

The table lists this clonotype with many counts. The J gene is TRBJ1-1, the V gene TRBV5-1, with no clear D. The germline V gene has CDR1 SGHRS and CDR2 YFSETQ. CDR3 length equals 16 residues. V was trimmed by 1 base and J by 3 bases, leaving 16 bases between them. The CDR3 DNA is TGCGCCAGCAGCTTGAAGCCCGCGACCATGGACACTGAAGCTTTCTTT. Protein sequence: CASSLKPATMDTEAFF.